This TCR beta chain was observed in a study of blood T cell repertoires in COVID-19. Study-wide context: Whether acute or convalescent, the COVID-19 samples came from the United States, Italy and Spain. T cells, B-cell-depleted T cells, or PBMCs supplied cDNA or gDNA.

How the authors handled the data: It was from reference gene primer amplification that nucleated cell counts were estimated. TCRdb's table, derived via immunoSEQ multiplex PCR, lists solely in-frame clones and lacks some. The DNA gave D and trimming, while V, J and clone size come from that table. The data hold around 130,000 clones, with around 87% observed a single time. This clone was recorded once. V was pared by 6 bases and J by 9 bases, with 5 bases of the junction left unmatched. The CDR3 covers 14 residues. Germline CDR1 is MNHEY and CDR2 is SVGAGI. The specimen sequenced was peripheral blood. This sequence joins TRBV6-5 and TRBJ2-1; 13 bases align to TRBD2. The source is a woman aged 55-70 years with acute or convalescent COVID-19. Here the CDR3 reads CASRNGLAGVEQFF. In nucleotides, the CDR3 is TGTGCCAGCAGAAACGGACTAGCGGGAGTTGAGCAGTTCTTC.